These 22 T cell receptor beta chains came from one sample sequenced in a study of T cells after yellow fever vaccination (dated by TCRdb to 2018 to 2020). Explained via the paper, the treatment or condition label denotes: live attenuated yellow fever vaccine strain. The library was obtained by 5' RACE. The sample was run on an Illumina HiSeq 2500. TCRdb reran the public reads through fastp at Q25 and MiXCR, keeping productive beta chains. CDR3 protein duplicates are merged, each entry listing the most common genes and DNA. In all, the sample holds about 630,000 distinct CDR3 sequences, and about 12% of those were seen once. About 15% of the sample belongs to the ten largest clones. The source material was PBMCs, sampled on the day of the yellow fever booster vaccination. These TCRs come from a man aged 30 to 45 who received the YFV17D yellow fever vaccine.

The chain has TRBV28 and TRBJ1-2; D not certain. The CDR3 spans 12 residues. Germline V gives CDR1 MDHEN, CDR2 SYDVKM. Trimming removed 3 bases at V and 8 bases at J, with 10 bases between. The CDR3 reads CASSFLEMGYTF. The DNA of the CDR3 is TGTGCCAGCAGTTTCCTCGAAATGGGCTACACCTTC.

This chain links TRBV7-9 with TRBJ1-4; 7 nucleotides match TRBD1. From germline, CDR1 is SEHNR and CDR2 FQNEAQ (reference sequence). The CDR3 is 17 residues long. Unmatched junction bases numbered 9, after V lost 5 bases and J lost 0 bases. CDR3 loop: CASSVGQFYATNEKLFF. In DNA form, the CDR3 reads TGTGCCAGCAGCGTGGGACAGTTTTATGCAACTAATGAAAAACTGTTTTTT.

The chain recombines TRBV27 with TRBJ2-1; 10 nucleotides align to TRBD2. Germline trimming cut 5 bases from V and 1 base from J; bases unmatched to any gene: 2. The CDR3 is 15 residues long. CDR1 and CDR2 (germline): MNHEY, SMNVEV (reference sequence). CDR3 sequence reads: CASSISGRSYNEQFF. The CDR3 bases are TGTGCCAGCAGTATTAGCGGGAGGTCCTACAATGAGCAGTTCTTC.

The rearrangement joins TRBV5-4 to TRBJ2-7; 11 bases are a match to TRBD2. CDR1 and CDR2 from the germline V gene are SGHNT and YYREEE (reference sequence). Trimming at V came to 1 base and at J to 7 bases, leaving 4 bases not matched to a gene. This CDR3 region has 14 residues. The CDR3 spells CASSLHLAGGEQYF. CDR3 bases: TGTGCCAGCAGCTTGCATCTAGCGGGAGGAGAGCAGTACTTC.

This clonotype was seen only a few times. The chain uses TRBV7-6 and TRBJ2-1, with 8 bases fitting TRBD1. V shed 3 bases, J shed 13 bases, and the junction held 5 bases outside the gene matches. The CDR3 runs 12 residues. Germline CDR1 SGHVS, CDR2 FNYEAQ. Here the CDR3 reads CASSFRGQDQFF. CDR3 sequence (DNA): TGTGCCAGCAGCTTTAGGGGACAGGATCAGTTCTTC. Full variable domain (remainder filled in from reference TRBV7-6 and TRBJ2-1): GAGVSQSPRYKVTKRGQDVALRCDPISGHVSLYWYRQALGQGPEFLTYFNYEAQQDKSGLPNDRFSAERPEGSISTLTIQRTEQRDSAMYRCASSFRGQDQFFGPGTRLTVL.

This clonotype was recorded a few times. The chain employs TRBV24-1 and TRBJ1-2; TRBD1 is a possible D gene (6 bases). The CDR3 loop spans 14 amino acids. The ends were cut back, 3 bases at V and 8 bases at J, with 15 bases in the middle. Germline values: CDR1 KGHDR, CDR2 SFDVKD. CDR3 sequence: CATSDDTGFGGYTF. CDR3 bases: TGTGCCACCAGTGATGACACAGGGTTTGGAGGCTACACCTTC.

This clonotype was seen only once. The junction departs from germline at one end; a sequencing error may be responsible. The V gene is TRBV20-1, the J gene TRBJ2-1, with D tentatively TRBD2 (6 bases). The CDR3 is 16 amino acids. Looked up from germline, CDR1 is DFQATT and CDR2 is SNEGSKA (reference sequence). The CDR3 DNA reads TGCTGTGCTAGACACCCTTCTAGCGTACTAGGAAATGAGCAGTTCTTC. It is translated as CCARHPSSVLGNEQFF.

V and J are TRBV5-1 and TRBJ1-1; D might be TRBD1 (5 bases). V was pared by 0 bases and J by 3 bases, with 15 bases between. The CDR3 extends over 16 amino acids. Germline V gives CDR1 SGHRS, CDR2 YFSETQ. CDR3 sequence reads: CASSLAVGTRDTEAFF. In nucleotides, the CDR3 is TGCGCCAGCAGCTTGGCCGTAGGGACTCGGGACACTGAAGCTTTCTTT.

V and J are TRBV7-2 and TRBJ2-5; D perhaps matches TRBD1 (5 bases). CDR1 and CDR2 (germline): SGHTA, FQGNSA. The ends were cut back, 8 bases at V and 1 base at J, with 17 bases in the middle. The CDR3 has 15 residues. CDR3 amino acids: CASVPTAGPQETQYF. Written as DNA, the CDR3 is TGTGCCAGCGTACCTACGGCAGGGCCCCAAGAGACCCAGTACTTC.

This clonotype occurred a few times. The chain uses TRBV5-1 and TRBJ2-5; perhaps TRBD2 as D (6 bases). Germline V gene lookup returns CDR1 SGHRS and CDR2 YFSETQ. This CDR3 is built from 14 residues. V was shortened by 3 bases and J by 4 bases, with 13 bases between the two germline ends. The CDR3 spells CASSSGTPLETQYF. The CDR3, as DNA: TGCGCCAGCAGCTCCGGGACTCCCCTAGAGACCCAGTACTTC.

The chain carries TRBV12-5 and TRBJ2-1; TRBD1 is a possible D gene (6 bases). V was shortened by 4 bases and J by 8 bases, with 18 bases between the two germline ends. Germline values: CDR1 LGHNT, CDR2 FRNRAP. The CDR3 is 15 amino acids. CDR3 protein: CASGSTGLARYEQFF. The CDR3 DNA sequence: TGTGCTAGTGGTTCTACAGGGTTGGCCCGCTATGAGCAGTTCTTC.

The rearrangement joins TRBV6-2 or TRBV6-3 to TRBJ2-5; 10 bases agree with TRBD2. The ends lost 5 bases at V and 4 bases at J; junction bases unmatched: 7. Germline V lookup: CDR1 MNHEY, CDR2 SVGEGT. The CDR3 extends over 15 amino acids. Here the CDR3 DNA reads TGTGCCAGCAGTCACCCTAGCGGGAGCTCAGAGACCCAGTACTTC. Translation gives CASSHPSGSSETQYF.

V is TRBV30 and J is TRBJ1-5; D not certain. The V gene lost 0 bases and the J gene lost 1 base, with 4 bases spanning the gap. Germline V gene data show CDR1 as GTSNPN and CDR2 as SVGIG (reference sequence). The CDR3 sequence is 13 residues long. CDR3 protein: CAWSVRSNQPQHF. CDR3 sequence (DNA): TGTGCCTGGAGTGTCCGGAGCAATCAGCCCCAGCATTTT.

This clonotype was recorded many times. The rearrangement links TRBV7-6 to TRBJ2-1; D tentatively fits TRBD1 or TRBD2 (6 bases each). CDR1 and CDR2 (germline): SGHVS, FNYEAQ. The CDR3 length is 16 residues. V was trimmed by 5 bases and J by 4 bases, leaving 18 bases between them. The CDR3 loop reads CASSLTGSGPYNEQFF. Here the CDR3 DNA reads TGTGCCAGCAGCCTGACAGGTAGCGGACCTTACAATGAGCAGTTCTTC.

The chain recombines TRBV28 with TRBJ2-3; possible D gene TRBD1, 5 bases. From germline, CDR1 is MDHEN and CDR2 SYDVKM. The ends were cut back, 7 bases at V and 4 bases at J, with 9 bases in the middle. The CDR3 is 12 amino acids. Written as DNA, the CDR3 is TGTGCCAGCAAGGGGATCCCAGATACGCAGTATTTT. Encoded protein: CASKGIPDTQYF.

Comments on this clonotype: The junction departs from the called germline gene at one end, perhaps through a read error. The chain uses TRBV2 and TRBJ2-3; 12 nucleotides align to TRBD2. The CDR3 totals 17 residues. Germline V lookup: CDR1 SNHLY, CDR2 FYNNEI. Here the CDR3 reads CASTETLLAGGLYTQNF. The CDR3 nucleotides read TGTGCCAGCACCGAAACTCTCCTAGCGGGAGGGTTGTATACGCAGAATTTT.

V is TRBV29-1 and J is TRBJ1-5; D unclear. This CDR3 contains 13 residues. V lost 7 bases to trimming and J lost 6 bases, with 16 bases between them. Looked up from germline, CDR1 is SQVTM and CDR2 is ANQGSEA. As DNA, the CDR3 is TGCAGCGCTGTGTCCGGGGTAAGTCAGCCCCAGCATTTT. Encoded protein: CSAVSGVSQPQHF.

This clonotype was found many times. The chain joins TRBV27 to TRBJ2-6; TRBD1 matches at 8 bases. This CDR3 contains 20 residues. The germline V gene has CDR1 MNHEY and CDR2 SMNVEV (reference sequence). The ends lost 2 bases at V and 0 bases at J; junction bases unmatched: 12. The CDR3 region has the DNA TGTGCCAGCAGTTTAGGAGCCGGACAGGGAAGAGGCTCTGGGGCCAACGTCCTGACTTTC. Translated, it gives CASSLGAGQGRGSGANVLTF.

The CDR3 loop is CSANQGTQETQYF. CDR3 DNA: TGCAGTGCTAACCAGGGAACCCAGGAGACCCAGTACTTC. The gene calls are TRBV20-1 and TRBJ2-5, with D tentatively TRBD1 (5 bases). Germline loops: CDR1 DFQATT, CDR2 SNEGSKA (reference sequence). V was trimmed by 4 bases and J by 5 bases, leaving 14 bases between them. The CDR3 loop spans 13 amino acids.

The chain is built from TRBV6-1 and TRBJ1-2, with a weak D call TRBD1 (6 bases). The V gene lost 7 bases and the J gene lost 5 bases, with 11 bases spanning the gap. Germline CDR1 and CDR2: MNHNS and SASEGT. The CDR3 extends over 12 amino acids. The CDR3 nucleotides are TGTGCCAGCACCACGGACAGATATGGCTACACCTTC. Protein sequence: CASTTDRYGYTF.

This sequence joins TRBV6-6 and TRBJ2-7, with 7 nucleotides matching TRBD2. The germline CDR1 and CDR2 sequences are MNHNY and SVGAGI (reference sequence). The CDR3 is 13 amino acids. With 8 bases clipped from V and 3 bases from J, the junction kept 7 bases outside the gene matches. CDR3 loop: CASRSGDNYEQYF. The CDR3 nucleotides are TGTGCCAGCCGAAGCGGGGATAACTACGAGCAGTACTTC.

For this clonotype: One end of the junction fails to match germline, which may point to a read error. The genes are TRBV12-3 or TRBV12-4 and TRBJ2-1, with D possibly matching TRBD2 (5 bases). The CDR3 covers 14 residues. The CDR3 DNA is TGTGCCAGCACTTTAGCGCCCCAGTACAATGAGCAGTTCTTC. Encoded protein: CASTLAPQYNEQFF.